The 13 T cell receptor beta chains below come from one sample, sequenced in a study of blood T cell repertoires in COVID-19. The method was immunoSEQ multiplex PCR; TCRdb's version includes in-frame clones alone and lacks a portion of them. The profile shows some 350,000 clones, 80% to 90% of them singletons. The sample taken for sequencing was PBMCs or T cells enriched from blood (not recorded which). Every receptor here comes from a man aged 18 to 35 who had recovered from COVID-19.

The chain combines TRBV20-1 with TRBJ2-5, with 11 bases aligning to TRBD2. CDR3 size: 16 residues. J lost 1 base, V lost 3 bases, and 7 bases had no gene match. Germline V gene lookup returns CDR1 DFQATT and CDR2 SNEGSKA (reference sequence). This CDR3 is CSASRLAGGSQETQYF. CDR3 bases: TGCAGTGCTAGTAGGCTAGCGGGAGGTAGCCAAGAGACCCAGTACTTC.

The chain has TRBV23-1 and TRBJ2-7; a possible D gene is TRBD2 (5 bases). TRBV23-1 is an open reading frame whose function is uncertain. The V and J ends lost 2 bases and 6 bases respectively, with 17 bases between them. This CDR3 has 15 residues. The chain's CDR3 is CASSQHQAERAEQYF. The CDR3 nucleotides read TGCGCCAGCAGTCAACACCAGGCGGAGAGGGCCGAGCAGTACTTC.

The CDR3 DNA follows: TGTGCCAGCTCACCGGCGGGGAAGCAGCCCCAGCATTTT. This codes for CASSPAGKQPQHF. The chain carries TRBV18 and TRBJ1-5; D not resolved. Trimming removed 3 bases at V and 7 bases at J, with 10 bases between. Germline CDR1 and CDR2: KGHSH and LQKENI. The CDR3 runs to 13 residues.

The chain recombines TRBV6-1 with TRBJ1-6; D remains ambiguous. The CDR3 runs to 17 residues. The ends were cut back, 0 bases at V and 8 bases at J, with 17 bases in the middle. The germline gives CDR1 MNHNS, CDR2 SASEGT. The chain's CDR3 is CASSEAFQAPVYSPLHF. The CDR3 DNA is TGTGCCAGCAGTGAAGCGTTTCAGGCCCCGGTCTATTCACCCCTCCACTTT.

This chain links TRBV7-3 with TRBJ2-1; TRBD2 aligns across 7 bases. V lost 5 bases and J lost 0; bases outside the gene matches: 10. The CDR3 has 17 amino acids. Germline CDR1 SGHTA, CDR2 FQGTGA. In DNA, the CDR3 is TGTGCCAGCAGCCAAAATAGCGGGCAAAGCTCCTACAATGAGCAGTTCTTC. It yields the protein CASSQNSGQSSYNEQFF. The whole variable domain, filled in from reference TRBV7-3 and TRBJ2-1, reads GAGVSQTPSNKVTEKGKYVELRCDPISGHTALYWYRQSLGQGPEFLIYFQGTGAADDSGLPNDRFFAVRPEGSVSTLKIQRTERGDSAVYLCASSQNSGQSSYNEQFFGPGTRLTVL.

The rearrangement uses TRBV28 and TRBJ1-6; D perhaps matches TRBD1 (5 bases). Germline-derived CDR1 and CDR2 are MDHEN and SYDVKM. V lost 6 bases and J 5 bases, leaving 8 bases between the germline ends. CDR3 size: 13 residues. Here the CDR3 DNA reads TGTGCCAGCAGAAGGGGCGATAATTCACCCCTCCACTTT. Residues: CASRRGDNSPLHF.

V gene TRBV7-3 combines with J gene TRBJ2-1, with 9 bases lining up with TRBD2. This CDR3 has 16 residues. V shed 5 bases, J shed 3 bases, and the junction held 8 bases outside the gene matches. The germline V gene has CDR1 SGHTA and CDR2 FQGTGA. The CDR3 here is CASSPQGGGGYNEQFF. DNA for the CDR3: TGTGCCAGCAGCCCCCAGGGCGGGGGGGGCTACAATGAGCAGTTCTTC.

The CDR3 loop is CASSPSGRAFHEQYF. Written as DNA, the CDR3 is TGTGCCAGCAGCCCTAGCGGGAGGGCCTTTCACGAGCAGTACTTC. The chain has TRBV28 and TRBJ2-7; 12 positions agree with TRBD2. Germline CDR1 MDHEN, CDR2 SYDVKM. Trimming at V came to 6 bases and at J to 5 bases, leaving 8 bases not matched to a gene. The CDR3 is made up of 15 amino acids.

The gene calls are TRBV6-5 and TRBJ2-7, with 9 bases that match TRBD1. The CDR3 is 15 residues long. The germline V gene has CDR1 MNHEY and CDR2 SVGAGI. Trimming at V came to 6 bases and at J to 2 bases, leaving 8 bases not matched to a gene. CDR3 DNA: TGTGCCAGCAGACAAGTCCGGGACAGGGCCTACGAGCAGTACTTC. Amino acids: CASRQVRDRAYEQYF.

This chain links TRBV2 with TRBJ2-5, with 11 bases fitting TRBD2. The V and J ends lost 11 bases and 6 bases, in that order; junction bases with no gene match: 11. Per the germline V gene, CDR1 is SNHLY and CDR2 is FYNNEI. CDR3 size: 14 residues. This CDR3 is CAGYSGRVSQTQYF. CDR3 DNA sequence: TGTGCCGGGTATAGCGGGAGGGTCTCCCAGACCCAGTACTTC.

On this clone: Other DNA sequences in this specimen translate into the identical CDR3. The chain combines TRBV6-5 with TRBJ2-1; a weak D match, TRBD1 (5 bases). The CDR3 extends over 16 amino acids. Trimming stripped 2 bases from V and 0 bases from J, with 11 bases between. From germline, CDR1 is MNHEY and CDR2 SVGAGI. CDR3 nucleotides: TGTGCCAGCAGTTACGGGGCCGCTAGCTCCTACAATGAGCAGTTCTTC. This gives the protein CASSYGAASSYNEQFF.

J is TRBJ1-1 and V is TRBV7-6; 9 nucleotides agree with TRBD1. Trimming took 5 bases from V and 3 from J; bases not matched to a gene: 10. The germline gives CDR1 SGHVS, CDR2 FNYEAQ. This CDR3 is built from 16 residues. The CDR3 loop is CASSLTGGGVDTEAFF. The CDR3 DNA reads as TGTGCCAGCAGCCTGACAGGGGGAGGCGTGGACACTGAAGCTTTCTTT.

The chain combines TRBV28 with TRBJ1-1; D is unclear. Trimming removed 4 bases from V and 10 bases from J, with 10 bases in between. The CDR3 length is 11 residues. Germline-derived CDR1 and CDR2 are MDHEN and SYDVKM. CDR3 in DNA: TGTGCCAGCAGTTCCTGGTCGGGAGCTTTCTTT. Translating gives CASSSWSGAFF.